This T cell receptor beta chain was sequenced in a study of blood T cell repertoires in COVID-19. The data were produced by immunoSEQ multiplex PCR, yet TCRdb's version contains in-frame clones alone and is incomplete. Among around 240,000 clones listed, roughly 86% were seen once. This clone was observed once. Mismatch with germline at one junction end may stem from a read error. Sequencing was performed on peripheral blood. This sequence was found in a woman aged 25 to 45 who had recovered from COVID-19.

The CDR3 is CARRPSTGWNTEAFF. Here the CDR3 DNA reads TGTGCCCGGAGACCTTCGACAGGTTGGAACACTGAAGCTTTCTTT. This chain uses TRBV30 with TRBJ1-1; possible D gene TRBD1, 6 bases. This CDR3 spans 15 amino acids. Germline CDR1 and CDR2: GTSNPN and SVGIG (reference sequence).